This TCR beta chain was recovered during a study of T cell clonality in common variable immunodeficiency. The repertoire was sequenced with immunoSEQ multiplex PCR; TCRdb's copy has only in-frame clones and lacks some. This sample comprises approximately 50,000 clones, none seen once only. V was pared by 0 bases and J by 5 bases, with 10 bases between. The CDR3 spans 14 residues. The germline V gene has CDR1 WNHNN and CDR2 SYGVQD (reference sequence). This clone appeared many times. With the read ending 3 residues before the CDR3 end, the germline J gene is used to fill in that end. V and J are TRBV10-1 and TRBJ1-1; D may be TRBD1 (6 bases). Sequenced input: peripheral blood mononuclear cells. The clonotype comes from a person aged 18-70 years in good health. Incomplete CDR3 DNA: TGCGCCAGCAGTGAGTCGACAGGATGGACTGAA. It codes for CASSESTGWTE. Given in full, the CDR3 is CASSESTGWTEAFF.